The 17 T cell receptor beta chains listed next were all sequenced from one sample in a study of T cells in women clearing cervical HPV infection. The data were produced by immunoSEQ multiplex PCR, yet TCRdb's version contains in-frame clones alone and is incomplete. The sample includes over 30,000 clones. The sample was blood buffy coat. Every receptor here comes from a woman between 18 and 69 years old with a cervical HPV16 infection that either progressed to CIN3+ or cleared (not recorded which).

Remarks on this clone: The CDR3 extends 3 residues past the end of the read, so its final part is completed from the germline J gene. V and J are TRBV2 and TRBJ2-5; TRBD2 matches 9 bases. The germline V gene has CDR1 SNHLY and CDR2 FYNNEI. The V and J ends lost 4 bases and 2 bases, in that order; junction bases with no gene match: 5. CDR3 length equals 15 residues. CDR3: CASSVSGSSQETQYF. The CDR3 bases that were read are TGTGCCAGCAGTGTTAGCGGGAGCTCTCAAGAGACC.

For this clone: Coverage ceases 3 residues before the CDR3 finishes, and the germline J gene fills in the end. The chain has TRBV7-2 and TRBJ1-2, with no clear D. Germline V gives CDR1 SGHTA, CDR2 FQGNSA. This CDR3 has 14 residues. The CDR3 DNA, read in part, is TGTGCCAGCAGCTTACAGGTCTTCTCCTACGAC. It encodes CASSLQVFSYD. The full CDR3 protein is CASSLQVFSYDYTF.

A word on this clone: The CDR3 end lies 3 residues beyond the end of the read and is filled in from the germline J gene. The chain is built from TRBV2 and TRBJ1-4; tentatively, D is TRBD1 (6 bases). V gave up 3 bases and J gave up 5 bases, with 10 bases separating them. Germline values: CDR1 SNHLY, CDR2 FYNNEI. The CDR3 has 14 residues. The CDR3 sequence is CASSEGQGNEKLFF. The DNA read from the CDR3 is TGTGCCAGCAGTGAGGGACAAGGGAATGAAAAA.

Points on this clone: Read coverage stops 3 residues before the CDR3 terminus; the germline J gene supplies the remainder. This chain joins TRBV10-3 and TRBJ2-1; 7 bases agree with TRBD1. Germline lookup yields CDR1 ENHRY and CDR2 SYGVKD. J lost 5 bases, V lost 7 bases, and 2 bases had no gene match. This CDR3 is built from 12 residues. The CDR3: CAIKTGNNEQFF. CDR3 DNA, as far as it was read: TGTGCCATCAAGACAGGGAACAATGAG.

Turning to this clone: The read is 3 residues too short to cover the CDR3 end, so that end is filled in from the germline J gene. The chain links TRBV7-2 to TRBJ2-7; D possibly corresponds to TRBD2 (6 bases). The CDR3 is 14 residues long. Trimming took 3 bases from V and 0 from J, leaving 9 bases between them. CDR1 and CDR2 (germline): SGHTA, FQGNSA. The CDR3 bases that were read are TGTGCCAGCAGCTTGGGACTGAGCTCCTACGAG. Its translation is CASSLGLSSYE. The CDR3 reads in full as CASSLGLSSYEQYF.

With regard to this clone: The read ends 3 residues before the CDR3 terminus; that terminus is restored from the germline J gene. The chain links TRBV7-2 to TRBJ1-5; D remains ambiguous. The CDR3 loop spans 14 amino acids. Trimming took off 1 base at V and 4 bases at J, with 8 bases between the two ends. Germline CDR1 and CDR2: SGHTA and FQGNSA. The CDR3 here is CASSLDSYNQPQHF. The sequenced CDR3 bases are TGTGCCAGCAGCTTAGACAGTTATAATCAGCCC.

About this clone itself: The read terminates 3 residues ahead of where the CDR3 ends, so the germline J gene completes it. The chain joins TRBV12-3 or TRBV12-4 to TRBJ2-4; tentative D call: TRBD1 (6 bases). The length of the CDR3 is 14 residues. The V and J ends lost 6 bases and 1 base respectively, with 10 bases between them. The CDR3 loop reads CASREQGAKNIQYF. CDR3 bases read: TGTGCCAGCAGGGAACAGGGCGCCAAAAACATT.

The covered CDR3 bases are TGCAGTGCTAGAACTAGCGGGGGGGTACGCTCCTACAATGAG. As protein: CSARTSGGVRSYNE. The CDR3, in full, reads CSARTSGGVRSYNEQFF. The genes are TRBV20-1 and TRBJ2-1, with 13 bases identical to TRBD2. The DNA ends 3 residues before the CDR3 does, and the rest of the CDR3 is filled in from the germline J gene. Unmatched junction bases numbered 4, after V lost 2 bases and J lost 0 bases. There are 17 residues in the CDR3. Germline V lookup: CDR1 DFQATT, CDR2 SNEGSKA (reference sequence).

As regards this clone: The sequence runs out 3 residues before the end of the CDR3; the remainder is reconstructed from the germline J gene. The rearrangement links TRBV20-1 to TRBJ1-6; TRBD1 aligns across 7 bases. CDR3 length: 16 residues. CDR1 DFQATT and CDR2 SNEGSKA come from the germline V gene (reference sequence). With 6 bases clipped from V and 0 bases from J, the junction kept 8 bases outside the gene matches. The CDR3 here is CSARDSSSSYNSPLHF. The part of the CDR3 DNA that was read is TGCAGTGCGAGGGACAGCTCGAGCTCCTATAATTCACCC.

Notes on this clone: The CDR3 goes on 3 residues after the read ends, and that part is filled in from the germline J gene. The rearrangement joins TRBV19 to TRBJ1-4; D unclear. V shed 4 bases and J shed 6 bases, with 9 bases lying between them. Germline CDR1 and CDR2: LNHDA and SQIVND (reference sequence). The CDR3 contains 13 residues. The CDR3 DNA, read in part, is TGTGCCAGTAGTACCGTCGTTGATGAAAAA. Its translation: CASSTVVDEK. In full, the CDR3 reads CASSTVVDEKLFF.

On this clone: The CDR3 extends 3 residues past the end of the read, so its final part is completed from the germline J gene. This sequence joins TRBV7-2 and TRBJ1-1; possibly TRBD1 for D (5 bases). This CDR3 contains 14 residues. Germline V lookup: CDR1 SGHTA, CDR2 FQGNSA. V lost 5 bases, J lost 4 bases, and 14 bases lay in between. This chain's CDR3 is CASSPQPQGTEAFF. The part of the CDR3 DNA that was read is TGTGCCAGCAGCCCACAACCCCAGGGCACTGAA.

About this clone itself: A junction end diverges from the germline sequence, so it may reflect a read error. Coverage ceases 3 residues before the CDR3 finishes, and the germline J gene fills in the end. The chain combines TRBV7-7 with TRBJ2-3; tentatively, D is TRBD1 (5 bases). Germline V gene sequence: CDR1 SSHAT, CDR2 FNYEAQ (reference sequence). This CDR3 has 13 residues. The sequenced part of the CDR3 DNA is TGTGCTAGCAGCTTAGGGCAGGGAGATACG. Translating it yields CASSLGQGDT. The whole CDR3 is CASSLGQGDTQYF.

A note on this clone: At one end, the junction sequence differs from germline, possibly due to a read error. The CDR3 is cut off 3 residues early in the read; its end comes from the germline J gene. The chain is built from TRBV4-2 and TRBJ2-5; D might be TRBD1 (8 bases). Germline CDR1 and CDR2: LGHNA and YNFKEQ. This CDR3 contains 15 residues. The CDR3 protein is CASSQAGTGVETQYF. The CDR3 bases that were read are TGCGCCAGCAGCCAAGCGGGGACAGGTGTGGAGACC.

Remarks on this clone: The read halts 3 residues ahead of the CDR3 end, with the missing end drawn from the germline J gene. The rearrangement links TRBV15 to TRBJ2-5; possible D gene TRBD1, 5 bases. CDR1 and CDR2 from the germline V gene are LNHNV and YYDKDF (reference sequence). This CDR3 region has 15 residues. With 5 bases removed from V and 2 bases from J, the gap between germline ends came to 15 bases. The part of the CDR3 DNA that was read is TGTGCCACCAGCGGGGCCGGGCACCGGCAAGAGACC. Its protein is CATSGAGHRQET. The entire CDR3 reads CATSGAGHRQETQYF.

Comment on this clone: From the germline J gene comes the end of the CDR3, since the read stops 3 residues before it. V gene TRBV18 combines with J gene TRBJ2-7; D perhaps matches TRBD2 (7 bases). Germline V lookup: CDR1 KGHSH, CDR2 LQKENI. The CDR3 spans 15 residues. Trimming removed 1 base from V and 5 bases from J, with 15 bases in between. The covered CDR3 bases are TGTGCCAGCTCACCACGATCGGGGGGCGCGGACGAG. Amino acid sequence: CASSPRSGGADE. The full CDR3 reads CASSPRSGGADEQYF.

With regard to this clone: The CDR3 is cut off 3 residues early in the read; its end comes from the germline J gene. The J gene is TRBJ2-5, the V gene TRBV5-1, with no clear D. The V end was cut by 0 bases, the J end by 7 bases, with 10 bases between. The CDR3 is made up of 13 amino acids. Germline V gives CDR1 SGHRS, CDR2 YFSETQ. CDR3 sequence reads: CASSLDRMGTQYF. The covered CDR3 bases are TGCGCCAGCAGCTTGGACAGAATGGGGACC.

Comments on this clone: The CDR3 end is not reached by the read, which stops 3 residues before it; the germline J gene fills it in. V usage is TRBV9 and J usage is TRBJ2-2; 7 bases line up with TRBD1. The CDR3 loop spans 15 amino acids. CDR1 is SGDLS and CDR2 is YYNGEE in the germline V gene. Trimming cost V 2 bases and J 2 bases; bases outside gene matches: 3. The CDR3 spells CASSVRTGNTGELFF. Incomplete CDR3 DNA: TGTGCCAGCAGCGTTCGGACAGGAAACACCGGGGAG.